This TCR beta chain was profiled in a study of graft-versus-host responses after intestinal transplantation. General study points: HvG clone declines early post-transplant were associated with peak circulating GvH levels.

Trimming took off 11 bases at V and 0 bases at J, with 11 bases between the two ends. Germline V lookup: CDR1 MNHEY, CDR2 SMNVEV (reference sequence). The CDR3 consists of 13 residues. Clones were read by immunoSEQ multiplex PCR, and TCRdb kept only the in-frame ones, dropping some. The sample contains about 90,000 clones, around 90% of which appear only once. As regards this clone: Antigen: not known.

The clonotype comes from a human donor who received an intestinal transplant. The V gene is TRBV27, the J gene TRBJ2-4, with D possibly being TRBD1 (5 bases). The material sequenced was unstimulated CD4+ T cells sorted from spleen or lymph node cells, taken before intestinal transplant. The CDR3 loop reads CAEQVGAKNIQYF. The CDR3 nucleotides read TGTGCCGAACAGGTAGGAGCCAAAAACATTCAGTACTTC.